This T cell receptor beta chain was identified during a study of T cell repertoires in cytomegalovirus infection. Germline V CDR1 and CDR2: SGHNT, YYREEE (reference sequence). V dropped 4 bases and J dropped 0; count of bases not matched to a gene: 6. The CDR3 covers 15 residues. TCRdb used MiXCR to reprocess the reads, holding one entry per CDR3 protein. The sample consists of roughly 130,000 distinct CDR3 sequences, roughly 25% of them appearing once. The study's findings and limits: Clonotype analysis showed dominance of the ex vivo response by HLA-C-restricted CMV-specific TCR beta clonotypes.

With regard to this clonotype: Its specificity is unknown.

This sequence joins TRBV5-4 and TRBJ2-7; 8 bases are shared with TRBD1. The TCR originated in a human donor in good health (CMV status not recorded). Some clones in this sample may be carry-over from other donors' samples. Sequences were obtained from PBMCs, sequenced either directly or after in vitro stimulation (not recorded which). The CDR3 is CASSMTGASSYEQYF. CDR3 DNA sequence: TGTGCCAGCAGCATGACAGGGGCGAGCTCCTACGAGCAGTACTTC. The complete variable domain, with remaining parts taken from reference TRBV5-4 and TRBJ2-7, reads ETGVTQSPTHLIKTRGQQVTLRCSSQSGHNTVSWYQQALGQGPQFIFQYYREEENGRGNFPPRFSGLQFPNYSSELNVNALELDDSALYLCASSMTGASSYEQYFGPGTRLTVT.